Following are 10 T cell receptor beta chains from one sample sequenced in a study of yellow fever vaccine responses in identical twins. MiXCR was run by TCRdb on the RT-PCR reads, yielding one entry per CDR3 protein. The sample lists some 23,000 distinct CDR3 sequences; 60% to 80% were seen once. The sample in question was T cells from blood (PBMCs), unsorted or a sorted subset (not recorded which), obtained before or after yellow fever vaccination (not recorded which). The source of these receptors is a woman between 18 and 29 years old who received the yellow fever vaccine.

The chain links TRBV15 to TRBJ2-2, with TRBD2 matching over 8 bases. Germline V gene lookup returns CDR1 LNHNV and CDR2 YYDKDF (reference sequence). Trimming cost V 5 bases and J 4 bases; bases outside gene matches: 9. The CDR3 is 16 amino acids. The chain's CDR3 is CATSVAGTRGTGELFF. The DNA of the CDR3 is TGTGCCACCAGCGTCGCCGGGACTAGGGGCACCGGGGAGCTGTTTTTT. Looking up the rest from reference TRBV15 and TRBJ2-2 gives the full variable domain: DAMVIQNPRYQVTQFGKPVTLSCSQTLNHNVMYWYQQKSSQAPKLLFHYYDKDFNNEADTPDNFQSRRPNTSFCFLDIRSPGLGDTAMYLCATSVAGTRGTGELFFGEGSRLTVL.

This clonotype was detected a few times. The chain couples TRBV18 to TRBJ2-3, with D hard to call. Germline assignment: CDR1 KGHSH and CDR2 LQKENI. This CDR3 is built from 11 residues. The V and J ends lost 2 bases and 3 bases respectively, with 0 bases between them. The CDR3 loop reads CASSPTDTQYF. The CDR3 region has the DNA TGTGCCAGCTCACCAACAGATACGCAGTATTTT. Supplemented by reference TRBV18 and TRBJ2-3, the full variable domain reads NAGVMQNPRHLVRRRGQEARLRCSPMKGHSHVYWYRQLPEEGLKFMVYLQKENIIDESGMPKERFSAEFPKEGPSILRIQQVVRGDSAAYFCASSPTDTQYFGPGTRLTVL.

This chain uses TRBV6-2 or TRBV6-3 with TRBJ1-2; 7 nucleotides match TRBD1. Trimming took 2 bases from V and 8 from J; bases not matched to a gene: 8. The CDR3 extends over 14 amino acids. The germline V gene has CDR1 MNHEY and CDR2 SVGEGT. The CDR3 nucleotides are TGTGCCAGCAGTTACGCGACAGGGCGAGTGGGCTACACCTTC. Translating it yields CASSYATGRVGYTF.

J is TRBJ2-1 and V is TRBV12-3 or TRBV12-4; 9 bases align to TRBD1. After removal of 7 bases from V and 6 bases from J, the junction contained 4 bases not matched to a gene. This CDR3 contains 13 residues. CDR3 coding DNA: TGTGCCAGCACCCTGGACAGGGGCAATGAGCAGTTCTTC. It specifies CASTLDRGNEQFF.

The V gene is TRBV6-5, the J gene TRBJ1-1; D is uncertain. CDR1 and CDR2 from the germline V gene are MNHEY and SVGAGI. The V gene lost 2 bases and the J gene lost 0 bases, with 13 bases spanning the gap. The length of the CDR3 is 16 residues. CDR3 nucleotide sequence: TGTGCCAGCAGTTACGCCCTCTCACTGATGAACACTGAAGCTTTCTTT. Residues: CASSYALSLMNTEAFF.

The chain has TRBV4-2 and TRBJ2-1, with D tentatively TRBD2 (5 bases). The CDR3 runs 16 residues. CDR1 is LGHNA and CDR2 is YNFKEQ in the germline V gene. Trimming shortened V by 0 bases and J by 1 base, and 10 bases separated the two germline ends. The DNA of the CDR3 is TGTGCCAGCAGCCAAGAAGGTGGGGAGTCCTACAATGAGCAGTTCTTC. Translating gives CASSQEGGESYNEQFF.

This chain connects TRBV24-1 to TRBJ1-1; D gene uncertain. Germline CDR1 reads KGHDR; CDR2 reads SFDVKD. Trimming pared 4 bases from V and 6 bases from J, leaving 8 bases between. The CDR3 totals 12 residues. DNA for the CDR3: TGTGCCACCAGTGACCCTGGCGCTGAAGCTTTCTTT. As protein: CATSDPGAEAFF.

The chain uses TRBV5-6 and TRBJ1-3, with a weak D call TRBD1 (5 bases). V was cut by 3 bases and J by 0 bases, with 13 bases left in between. CDR1 SGHDT and CDR2 YYEEEE come from the germline V gene. The CDR3 is 16 residues long. This CDR3 reads CASSWASGNSGNTIYF. The DNA of the CDR3 is TGTGCCAGCAGCTGGGCTTCAGGGAACTCTGGAAACACCATATATTTT.

The rearrangement uses TRBV20-1 and TRBJ1-1; D remains unclear. The CDR3 runs to 12 residues. The ends were cut back, 3 bases at V and 6 bases at J, with 11 bases in the middle. Per germline, CDR1 DFQATT and CDR2 SNEGSKA (reference sequence). CDR3 DNA sequence: TGCAGTGCTAGTTCCGGGATCCCTGAAGCTTTCTTT. Protein product: CSASSGIPEAFF.

The rearrangement joins TRBV11-3 to TRBJ2-5; 7 bases are a match to TRBD2. This CDR3 is 16 amino acids long. Germline values: CDR1 SGHNT, CDR2 YENEEA. V shed 4 bases and J 7 bases; nucleotides not matched to a gene: 15. The CDR3 DNA reads as TGTGCCAGCAGCTCATTCGCGGGAGACCTAACTGGGACCCAGTACTTC. The encoded protein is CASSSFAGDLTGTQYF.